Listed below are T cell receptor beta chains from one sample, sequenced in a study of CD8 T cells in ankylosing spondylitis. TCRdb processed the 5' RACE reads anew with MiXCR; each CDR3 protein has one entry. This sample has more than 250,000 distinct CDR3 sequences, with around 7.6% found just once. The sequenced sample was blood, either unsorted or a sorted T cell fraction (not recorded which). The receptors stem from a male donor with ankylosing spondylitis. Both conserved end residues are part of each CDR3. Each record gives: clone size, J gene, D gene, V gene, CDR3 protein, CDR3 DNA. D genes are given only for firm matches. Clone size appears in some rows only: once, few, many, or a class for an expanded clone.

few | TRBJ2-1 | TRBD2 | TRBV20-1 | CSASPGTRNYNEQFF | TGCAGTGCCTCCCCCGGGACTAGGAACTACAATGAGCAGTTCTTC
NA | TRBJ1-1 | TRBD1 | TRBV20-1 | CSARGPLGGTGGNTEAFF | TGCAGTGCTAGAGGACCGTTGGGAGGGACAGGAGGAAACACTGAAGCTTTCTTT
many | TRBJ2-7 | NA | TRBV3-1 | CASSQLWSYEQYF | TGTGCCAGCAGCCAATTGTGGTCCTACGAGCAGTACTTC
NA | TRBJ1-2 | NA | TRBV5-1 | CASSLEVGVNYGYTF | TGCGCCAGCAGCTTGGAAGTCGGGGTGAACTATGGCTACACCTTC
few | TRBJ2-2 | NA | TRBV3-1 | CASSPRTFRNTGELFF | TGTGCCAGCAGCCCCCGGACTTTTCGTAACACCGGGGAGCTGTTTTTT
few | TRBJ2-7 | NA | TRBV4-3 | CASSQEGWGHPDGYEQYF | TGCGCCAGCAGCCAAGAAGGGTGGGGACACCCAGACGGTTACGAGCAGTACTTC
many | TRBJ1-5 | NA | TRBV5-1 | CASSLDGGKGQPQHF | TGCGCCAGCAGCTTGGACGGGGGCAAGGGACAGCCCCAGCATTTT
NA | TRBJ2-3 | NA | TRBV6-4 | CASSPDRDTPYF | TGTGCCAGCAGTCCCGATCGGGATACGCCGTATTTT
NA | TRBJ2-3 | NA | TRBV5-1 | CASSPPGRRGHTQYF | TGCGCCAGCAGCCCGCCGGGGAGGCGAGGGCATACGCAGTATTTT
few | TRBJ1-5 | NA | TRBV20-1 | CSASLGHGRWDQPQHF | TGCAGTGCTAGTTTGGGGCACGGGCGTTGGGATCAGCCCCAGCATTTT
NA | TRBJ2-1 | NA | TRBV29-1 | CSVARFSGEQFF | TGCAGCGTTGCGCGGTTTAGCGGTGAGCAGTTCTTC
few | TRBJ1-5 | TRBD1 | TRBV7-8 | CASSDREGSNQPQHF | TGTGCCAGCAGCGACAGGGAGGGAAGCAATCAGCCCCAGCATTTT
many | TRBJ2-1 | TRBD2 | TRBV7-9 | CASSFGTSGMNEQFF | TGTGCCAGCAGCTTCGGGACTAGCGGGATGAATGAGCAGTTCTTC
many | TRBJ1-6 | TRBD1 | TRBV7-8 | CASSPGTVNSPLHF | TGTGCCAGCAGCCCTGGGACAGTGAATTCACCCCTCCACTTT
many | TRBJ2-5 | NA | TRBV5-1 | CASSLVGRGGETQYF | TGCGCCAGCAGCCTGGTGGGACGGGGAGGAGAGACCCAGTACTTC
few | TRBJ1-5 | NA | TRBV6-1 | CASRNNNQPQHF | TGTGCCAGCAGAAACAACAATCAGCCCCAGCATTTT
many | TRBJ2-3 | NA | TRBV12-5 | CASGLLAANTDTQYF | TGTGCTAGTGGTTTGTTGGCGGCTAACACAGATACGCAGTATTTT
few | TRBJ2-7 | NA | TRBV6-2/TRBV6-3 | CASSELGDSYEQYF | TGTGCCAGCAGTGAGCTTGGCGACTCCTACGAGCAGTACTTC
NA | TRBJ2-1 | NA | TRBV12-3/TRBV12-4 | CASRARVRQFF | TGTGCCAGCCGGGCCCGGGTCCGGCAGTTCTTC
NA | TRBJ2-4 | NA | TRBV6-5 | CASSYSGEGGLAKNIQYF | TGTGCCAGCAGTTACTCGGGAGAGGGAGGACTAGCCAAAAACATTCAGTACTTC
NA | TRBJ2-5 | NA | TRBV5-1 | CASSLEWLNLGETQYF | TGCGCCAGCAGCTTGGAGTGGCTCAACCTTGGGGAGACCCAGTACTTC
few | TRBJ1-1 | NA | TRBV5-1 | CASSLDPGSTEAFF | TGCGCCAGCAGCTTGGACCCAGGGAGCACTGAAGCTTTCTTT
many | TRBJ2-1 | TRBD2 | TRBV7-6 | CASSLGASGNNEQFF | TGTGCCAGCAGCTTAGGTGCTAGCGGGAACAATGAGCAGTTCTTC
many | TRBJ2-7 | NA | TRBV5-1 | CASTLTGSHYEQYF | TGCGCCAGCACCCTCACAGGGAGCCACTACGAGCAGTACTTC
NA | TRBJ2-1 | NA | TRBV5-1 | CASSLAKASGPTYNEQFF | TGCGCCAGCAGCTTGGCGAAGGCAAGCGGGCCAACGTACAATGAGCAGTTCTTC
NA | TRBJ1-1 | NA | TRBV5-1 | CASSSAIPGGTEAFF | TGCGCCAGCAGCTCGGCAATACCGGGGGGCACTGAAGCTTTCTTT
few | TRBJ2-3 | TRBD2 | TRBV2 | CASRRRTSGMWPDTQYF | TGTGCCAGCAGGAGAAGGACTAGCGGGATGTGGCCAGATACGCAGTATTTT
NA | TRBJ2-1 | TRBD2 | TRBV7-2 | CASSWGLAGGGEQFF | TGTGCCAGCAGCTGGGGACTAGCGGGAGGTGGTGAGCAGTTCTTC
NA | TRBJ2-2 | NA | TRBV7-2 | CASSFGLPANTGELFF | TGTGCCAGCAGCTTCGGTCTTCCCGCGAACACCGGGGAGCTGTTTTTT
NA | TRBJ2-7 | TRBD1 | TRBV5-1 | CASSTAPGQNLEQYF | TGCGCCAGCAGCACCGCTCCGGGACAGAATTTGGAGCAGTACTTC
few | TRBJ2-2 | NA | TRBV29-1 | CSVERGANTGELFF | TGCAGCGTTGAACGGGGGGCTAACACCGGGGAGCTGTTTTTT
NA | TRBJ2-1 | TRBD2 | TRBV7-3 | CASSLMGGSSYNEQFF | TGTGCCAGCAGCTTAATGGGCGGGAGCTCTTACAATGAGCAGTTCTTC
NA | TRBJ2-1 | NA | TRBV5-1 | CASSLGTTNEQFF | TGCGCCAGCAGCTTGGGGACTACCAATGAGCAGTTCTTC
few | TRBJ2-1 | NA | TRBV6-1 | CASSDPGQSSYNEQFF | TGTGCCAGCAGTGATCCGGGGCAAAGCTCCTACAATGAGCAGTTCTTC
many | TRBJ2-6 | NA | TRBV29-1 | CSGGDSGANVLTF | TGCAGCGGCGGGGACTCTGGGGCCAACGTCCTGACTTTC
many | TRBJ2-2 | TRBD1 | TRBV18 | CASSPRTGPDTGELFF | TGTGCCAGCTCACCCAGGACAGGGCCCGACACCGGGGAGCTGTTTTTT
few | TRBJ2-3 | TRBD2 | TRBV12-3/TRBV12-4 | CASSLTSGLTDTQYF | TGTGCCAGCAGCCTGACTAGCGGCCTCACAGATACGCAGTATTTT
NA | TRBJ2-2 | TRBD1 | TRBV5-1 | CASSLWTGNGELFF | TGCGCCAGCAGCTTGTGGACAGGGAACGGGGAGCTGTTTTTT
many | TRBJ2-5 | NA | TRBV28 | CASRLPTGQETQYF | TGTGCTAGCAGACTCCCGACAGGCCAAGAGACCCAGTACTTC
few | TRBJ1-1 | NA | TRBV27 | CASSRLPQGMNTEAFF | TGTGCCAGCAGCCGGCTGCCCCAGGGGATGAACACTGAAGCTTTCTTT
few | TRBJ2-1 | NA | TRBV7-9 | CASLAGGSYNEQFF | TGTGCCAGCCTCGCAGGAGGCTCCTACAATGAGCAGTTCTTC
NA | TRBJ1-5 | NA | TRBV5-5 | CASSWGGEGNQPQHF | TGTGCCAGCAGCTGGGGGGGGGAAGGCAATCAGCCCCAGCATTTT
many | TRBJ2-1 | TRBD2 | TRBV27 | CASTLARETISYNEQFF | TGTGCCAGCACCTTGGCGCGGGAGACCATCTCCTACAATGAGCAGTTCTTC
NA | TRBJ2-2 | TRBD2 | TRBV27 | CASSLKPVTLAGGPPGELFF | TGTGCCAGCAGTTTAAAACCGGTAACGCTAGCGGGAGGGCCCCCCGGGGAGCTGTTTTTT
NA | TRBJ2-3 | TRBD2 | TRBV9 | CASSVTSGRAAVTDTQYF | TGTGCCAGCAGCGTAACGAGCGGGAGGGCCGCGGTCACAGATACGCAGTATTTT
few | TRBJ2-1 | TRBD1 | TRBV29-1 | CSVEHRGTYNEQFF | TGCAGCGTTGAACACAGGGGGACCTACAATGAGCAGTTCTTC
NA | TRBJ2-1 | NA | TRBV20-1 | CSAWVPGDEQFF | TGCAGTGCTTGGGTTCCTGGGGATGAGCAGTTCTTC
few | TRBJ2-5 | NA | TRBV5-1 | CARRCSGFSRLAQYF | TGCGCCAGGCGGTGCTCAGGATTTTCCCGGCTGGCCCAGTACTTC